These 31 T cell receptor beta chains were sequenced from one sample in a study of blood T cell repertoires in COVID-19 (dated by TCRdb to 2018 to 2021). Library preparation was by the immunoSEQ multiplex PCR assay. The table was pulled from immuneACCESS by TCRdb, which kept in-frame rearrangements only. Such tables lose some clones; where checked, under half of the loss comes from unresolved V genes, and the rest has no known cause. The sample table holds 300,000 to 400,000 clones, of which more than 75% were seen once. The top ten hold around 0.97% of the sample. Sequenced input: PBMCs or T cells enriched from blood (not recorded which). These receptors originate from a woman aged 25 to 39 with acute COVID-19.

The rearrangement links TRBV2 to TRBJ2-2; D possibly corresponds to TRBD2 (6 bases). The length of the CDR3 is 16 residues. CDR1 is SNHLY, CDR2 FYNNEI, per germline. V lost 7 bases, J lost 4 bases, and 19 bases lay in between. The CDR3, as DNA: TGTGCCAGCATCTCCATGGCAGGGAGGAGCACCGGGGAGCTGTTTTTT. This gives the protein CASISMAGRSTGELFF.

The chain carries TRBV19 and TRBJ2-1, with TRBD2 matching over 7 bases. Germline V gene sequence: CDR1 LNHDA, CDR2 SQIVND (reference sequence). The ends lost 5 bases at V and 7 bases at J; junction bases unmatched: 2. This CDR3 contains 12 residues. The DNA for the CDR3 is TGTGCCAGTAGTGCGGGGGAAAATGAGCAGTTCTTC. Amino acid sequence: CASSAGENEQFF.

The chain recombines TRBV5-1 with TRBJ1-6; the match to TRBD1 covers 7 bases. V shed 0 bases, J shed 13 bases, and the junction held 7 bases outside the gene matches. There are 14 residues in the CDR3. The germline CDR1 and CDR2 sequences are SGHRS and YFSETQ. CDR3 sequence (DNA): TGCGCCAGCAGCTTGGGCAGGGGGAATAATCCCCTCCACTTT. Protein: CASSLGRGNNPLHF.

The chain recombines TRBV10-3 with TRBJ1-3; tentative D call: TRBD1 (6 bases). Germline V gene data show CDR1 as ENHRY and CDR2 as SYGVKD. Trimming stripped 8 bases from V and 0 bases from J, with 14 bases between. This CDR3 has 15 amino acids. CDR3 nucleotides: TGTGCCATCCGAGGTGGGGGCAACTCTGGAAACACCATATATTTT. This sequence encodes CAIRGGGNSGNTIYF.

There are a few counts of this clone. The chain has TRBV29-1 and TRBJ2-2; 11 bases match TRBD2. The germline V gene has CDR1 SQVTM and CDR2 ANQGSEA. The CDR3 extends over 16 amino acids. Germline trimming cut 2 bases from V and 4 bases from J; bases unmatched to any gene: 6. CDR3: CSVESSTSGATGELFF. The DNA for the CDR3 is TGCAGCGTTGAATCGTCGACTAGCGGGGCCACCGGGGAGCTGTTTTTT.

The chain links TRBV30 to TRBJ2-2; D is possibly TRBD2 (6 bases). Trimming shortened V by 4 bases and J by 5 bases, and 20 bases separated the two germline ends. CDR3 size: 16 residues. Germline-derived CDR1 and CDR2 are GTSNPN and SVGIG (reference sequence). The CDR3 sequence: CAWKRTETGETGELFF. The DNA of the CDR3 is TGTGCCTGGAAGCGCACCGAGACGGGGGAAACCGGGGAGCTGTTTTTT. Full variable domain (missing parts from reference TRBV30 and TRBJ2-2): SQTIHQWPATLVQPVGSPLSLECTVEGTSNPNLYWYRQAAGRGLQLLFYSVGIGQISSEVPQNLSASRPQDRQFILSSKKLLLSDSGFYLCAWKRTETGETGELFFGEGSRLTVL.

The CDR3 DNA is TGCGCCAGCAGCTTGGGTGGGACAGGGTATTCACCCCTCCACTTT. Protein product: CASSLGGTGYSPLHF. The chain carries TRBV5-1 and TRBJ1-6; 9 bases align to TRBD1. Germline values: CDR1 SGHRS, CDR2 YFSETQ. Trimming took 0 bases from V and 8 from J; bases not matched to a gene: 3. This CDR3 is 15 amino acids long. Using reference TRBV5-1 and TRBJ1-6 for the parts outside the CDR3, the full variable domain is KAGVTQTPRYLIKTRGQQVTLSCSPISGHRSVSWYQQTPGQGLQFLFEYFSETQRNKGNFPGRFSGRQFSNSRSEMNVSTLELGDSALYLCASSLGGTGYSPLHFGNGTRLTVT.

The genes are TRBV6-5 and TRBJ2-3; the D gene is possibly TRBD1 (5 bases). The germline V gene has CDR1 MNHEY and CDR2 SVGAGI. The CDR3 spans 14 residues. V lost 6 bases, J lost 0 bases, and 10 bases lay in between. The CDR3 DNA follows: TGTGCCAGCAGGAGAGCAGGGAGCACAGATACGCAGTATTTT. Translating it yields CASRRAGSTDTQYF.

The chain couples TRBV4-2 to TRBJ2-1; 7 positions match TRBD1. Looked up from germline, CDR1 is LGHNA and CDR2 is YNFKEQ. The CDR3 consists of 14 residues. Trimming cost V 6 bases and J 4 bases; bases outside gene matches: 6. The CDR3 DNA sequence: TGTGCCAGCAGATGGGCAGGGGGATACAATGAGCAGTTCTTC. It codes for CASRWAGGYNEQFF.

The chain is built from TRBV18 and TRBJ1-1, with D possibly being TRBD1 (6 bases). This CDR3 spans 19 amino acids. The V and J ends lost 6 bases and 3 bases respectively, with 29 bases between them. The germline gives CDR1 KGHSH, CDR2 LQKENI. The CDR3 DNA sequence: TGTGCCAGCTCCTTCGACAGGCCAACTTTAGTTGGTCTCGACACTGAAGCTTTCTTT. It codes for CASSFDRPTLVGLDTEAFF.

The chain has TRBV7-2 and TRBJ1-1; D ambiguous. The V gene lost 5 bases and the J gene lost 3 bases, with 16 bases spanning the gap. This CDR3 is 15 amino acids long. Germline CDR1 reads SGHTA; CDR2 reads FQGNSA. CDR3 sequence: CASSQSRRFDTEAFF. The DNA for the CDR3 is TGTGCCAGCAGCCAATCGAGGAGGTTTGACACTGAAGCTTTCTTT.

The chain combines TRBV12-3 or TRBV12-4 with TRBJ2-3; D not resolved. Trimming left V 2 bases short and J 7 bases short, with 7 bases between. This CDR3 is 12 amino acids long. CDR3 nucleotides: TGTGCCAGCAGTTTAAGTGAGAATACGCAGTATTTT. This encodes CASSLSENTQYF.

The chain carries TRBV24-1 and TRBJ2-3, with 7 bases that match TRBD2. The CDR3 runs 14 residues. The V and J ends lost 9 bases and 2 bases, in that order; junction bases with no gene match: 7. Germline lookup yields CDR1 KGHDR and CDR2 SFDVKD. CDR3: CATGGTIHTDTQYF. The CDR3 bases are TGTGCCACCGGCGGGACTATACACACAGATACGCAGTATTTT.

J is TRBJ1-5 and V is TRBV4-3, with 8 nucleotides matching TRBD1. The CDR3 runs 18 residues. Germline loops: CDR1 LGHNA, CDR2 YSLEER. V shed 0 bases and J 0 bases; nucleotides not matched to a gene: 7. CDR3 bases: TGCGCCAGCAGCCAAGATCTCCCAGGGGGCCATAGCAATCAGCCCCAGCATTTT. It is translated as CASSQDLPGGHSNQPQHF.

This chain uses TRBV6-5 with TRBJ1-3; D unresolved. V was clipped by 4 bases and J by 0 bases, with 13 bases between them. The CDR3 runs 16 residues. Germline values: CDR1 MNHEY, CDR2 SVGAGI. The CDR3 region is CASSLVKTGSGNTIYF. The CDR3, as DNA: TGTGCCAGCAGTTTAGTGAAAACCGGCTCTGGAAACACCATATATTTT.

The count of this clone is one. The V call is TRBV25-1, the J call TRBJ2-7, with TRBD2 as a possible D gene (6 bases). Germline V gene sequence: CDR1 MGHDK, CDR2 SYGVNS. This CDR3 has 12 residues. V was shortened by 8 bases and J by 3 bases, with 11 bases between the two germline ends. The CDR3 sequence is CASGRDFYEQYF. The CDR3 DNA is TGTGCCAGCGGAAGGGACTTCTACGAGCAGTACTTC.

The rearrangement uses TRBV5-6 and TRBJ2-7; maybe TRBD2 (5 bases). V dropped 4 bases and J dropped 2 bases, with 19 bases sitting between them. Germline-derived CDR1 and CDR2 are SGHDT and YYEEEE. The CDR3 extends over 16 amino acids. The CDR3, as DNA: TGTGCCAGCAGCCCAGGACCGGGGAAGGCCCCCTACGAGCAGTACTTC. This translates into CASSPGPGKAPYEQYF.

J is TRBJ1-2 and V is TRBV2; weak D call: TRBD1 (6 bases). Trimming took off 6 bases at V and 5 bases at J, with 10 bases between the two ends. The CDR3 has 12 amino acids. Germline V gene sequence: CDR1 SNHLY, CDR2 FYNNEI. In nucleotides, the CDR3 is TGTGCCAGCAGAGAAAGGGGGTATGGCTACACCTTC. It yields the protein CASRERGYGYTF. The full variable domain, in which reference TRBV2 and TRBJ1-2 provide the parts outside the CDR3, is EPEVTQTPSHQVTQMGQEVILRCVPISNHLYFYWYRQILGQKVEFLVSFYNNEISEKSEIFDDQFSVERPDGSNFTLKIRSTKLEDSAMYFCASRERGYGYTFGSGTRLTVV.

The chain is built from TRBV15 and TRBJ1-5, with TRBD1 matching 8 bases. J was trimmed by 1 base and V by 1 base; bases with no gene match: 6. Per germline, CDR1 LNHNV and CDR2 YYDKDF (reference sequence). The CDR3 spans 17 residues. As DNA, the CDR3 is TGTGCCACCAGCAGAGGCCAGGGGGCAGGGAGCAATCAGCCCCAGCATTTT. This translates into CATSRGQGAGSNQPQHF. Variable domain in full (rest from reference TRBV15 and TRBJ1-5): DAMVIQNPRYQVTQFGKPVTLSCSQTLNHNVMYWYQQKSSQAPKLLFHYYDKDFNNEADTPDNFQSRRPNTSFCFLDIRSPGLGDTAMYLCATSRGQGAGSNQPQHFGDGTRLSIL.

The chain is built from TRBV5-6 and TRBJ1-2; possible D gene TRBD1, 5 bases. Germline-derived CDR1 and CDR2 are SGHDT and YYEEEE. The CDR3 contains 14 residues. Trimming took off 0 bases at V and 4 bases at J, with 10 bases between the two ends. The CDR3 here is CASSLAGRAYGYTF. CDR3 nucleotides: TGTGCCAGCAGCTTGGCCGGCAGGGCCTATGGCTACACCTTC.

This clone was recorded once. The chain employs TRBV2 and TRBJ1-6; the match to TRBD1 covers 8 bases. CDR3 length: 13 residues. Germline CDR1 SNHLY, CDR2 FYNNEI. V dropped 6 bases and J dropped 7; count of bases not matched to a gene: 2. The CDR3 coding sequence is TGTGCCAGCAGGGACAGGGTGAATTCACCCCTCCACTTT. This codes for CASRDRVNSPLHF.

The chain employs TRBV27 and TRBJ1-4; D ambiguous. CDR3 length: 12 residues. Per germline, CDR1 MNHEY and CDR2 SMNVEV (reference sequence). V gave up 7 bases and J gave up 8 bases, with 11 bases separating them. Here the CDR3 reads CASTPPLEKLFF. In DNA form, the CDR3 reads TGTGCCAGCACTCCCCCCCTCGAAAAACTGTTTTTT.

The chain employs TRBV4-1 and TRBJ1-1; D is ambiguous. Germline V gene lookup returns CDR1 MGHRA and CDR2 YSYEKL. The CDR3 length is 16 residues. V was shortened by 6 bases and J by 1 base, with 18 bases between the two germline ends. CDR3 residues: CASSVGGSLANTEAFF. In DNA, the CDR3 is TGCGCCAGCAGTGTCGGCGGGTCTTTAGCGAACACTGAAGCTTTCTTT.

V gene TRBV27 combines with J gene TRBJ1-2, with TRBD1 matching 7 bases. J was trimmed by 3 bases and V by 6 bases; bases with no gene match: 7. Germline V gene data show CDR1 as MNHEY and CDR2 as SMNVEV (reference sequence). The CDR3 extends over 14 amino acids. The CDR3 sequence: CASRPTGYHYGYTF. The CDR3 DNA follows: TGTGCCAGCAGGCCGACAGGGTATCACTATGGCTACACCTTC.

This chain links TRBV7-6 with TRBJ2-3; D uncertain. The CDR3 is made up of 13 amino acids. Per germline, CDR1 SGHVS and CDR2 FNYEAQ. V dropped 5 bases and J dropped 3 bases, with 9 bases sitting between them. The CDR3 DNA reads TGTGCCAGCAGCCGACGAGCGACAGATACGCAGTATTTT. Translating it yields CASSRRATDTQYF.

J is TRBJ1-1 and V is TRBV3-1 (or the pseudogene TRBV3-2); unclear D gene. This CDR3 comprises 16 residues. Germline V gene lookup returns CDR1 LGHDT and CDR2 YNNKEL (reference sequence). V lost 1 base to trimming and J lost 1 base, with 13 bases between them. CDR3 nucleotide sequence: TGTGCCAGCAGCCAAGCTACTATTAGAGGGAACACTGAAGCTTTCTTT. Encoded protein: CASSQATIRGNTEAFF.

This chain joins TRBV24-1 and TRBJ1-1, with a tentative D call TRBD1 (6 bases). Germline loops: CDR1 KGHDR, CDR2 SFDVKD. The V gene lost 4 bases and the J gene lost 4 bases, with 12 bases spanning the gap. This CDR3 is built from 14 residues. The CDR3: CATSETGKRTEAFF. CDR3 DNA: TGTGCCACCAGTGAAACAGGGAAGCGCACTGAAGCTTTCTTT.

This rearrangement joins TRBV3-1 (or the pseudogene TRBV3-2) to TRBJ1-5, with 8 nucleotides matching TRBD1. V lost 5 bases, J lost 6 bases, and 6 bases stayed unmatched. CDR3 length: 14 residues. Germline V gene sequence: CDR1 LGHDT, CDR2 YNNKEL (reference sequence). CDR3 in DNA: TGTGCCAGCAGCGTGACAGGGGTTAGTCAGCCCCAGCATTTT. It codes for CASSVTGVSQPQHF.

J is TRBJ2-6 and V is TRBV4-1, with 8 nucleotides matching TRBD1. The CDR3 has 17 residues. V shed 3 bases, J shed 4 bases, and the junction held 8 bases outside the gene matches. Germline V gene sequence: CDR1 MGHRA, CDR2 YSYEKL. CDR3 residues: CASSQPPGGAGANVLTF. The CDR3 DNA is TGCGCCAGCAGCCAGCCCCCAGGGGGCGCAGGGGCCAACGTCCTGACTTTC.

CDR3: CASSGRDRNTEAFF. DNA for the CDR3: TGTGCCAGCAGCGGCCGGGACAGGAACACTGAAGCTTTCTTT. The chain joins TRBV9 to TRBJ1-1, with TRBD1 identical over 7 bases. Trimming removed 3 bases from V and 1 base from J; junction bases left unmatched: 3. The V gene's germline CDR1 is SGDLS and CDR2 YYNGEE. The CDR3 has 14 residues.

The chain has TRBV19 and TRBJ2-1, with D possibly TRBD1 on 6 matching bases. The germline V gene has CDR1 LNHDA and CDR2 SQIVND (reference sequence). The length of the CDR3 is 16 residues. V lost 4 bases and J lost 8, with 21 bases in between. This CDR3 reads CASSTSYGQISDEQFF. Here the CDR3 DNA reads TGTGCCAGTAGTACCTCCTATGGACAGATTTCCGATGAGCAGTTCTTC.